This T cell receptor (beta chain) was captured by sequencing in a study of blood T cell repertoires in COVID-19. Study context: COVID-19 samples from acute and convalescent phases originated in the United States, Italy and Spain. From T cells, B-cell-depleted T cells, or PBMCs came the material, which was cDNA or gDNA.

The CDR3 is 15 amino acids. Germline V gene lookup returns CDR1 LGHNA and CDR2 YSLEER. V lost 1 base to trimming and J lost 5 bases; unmatched junction nucleotides: 5. Here immunoSEQ multiplex PCR was the method, and the copy in TCRdb shows in-frame clones only, minus some. Of roughly 300,000 clones listed, over 75% are singletons. Seattle patients were enrolled while actively infected and followed longitudinally. Sequencing used peripheral blood. The J gene is TRBJ2-1, the V gene TRBV4-3, with 7 nucleotides matching TRBD2. The source of this sequence is a woman in her thirties with COVID-19, enrolled during active disease. The CDR3: CASSQGLAEDNEQFF. CDR3 in DNA: TGCGCCAGCAGCCAAGGGCTAGCGGAAGACAATGAGCAGTTCTTC.